This is a list of T cell receptor beta chains from one sample in a study of shared clonotypes between healthy human individuals. Assay used: immunoSEQ multiplex PCR; TCRdb lists only in-frame clones, some missing. Here the sample spans around 450,000 clones, around 79% being singletons. Material: PBMCs. Receptors originate from a woman in her forties in good health. Some clones in this sample may be carry-over from other donors' samples. The conserved cysteine and the conserved F or W are not part of the CDR3 here.

J	V	CDR3
TRBJ2-3	TRBV5-1	ASSTGTGGAYTQY
TRBJ2-5	TRBV4-2	ASSQEFSAGGYETQY
TRBJ1-2	TRBV5-1	ASSPSRVRGLRYGYT
TRBJ2-7	TRBV5-1	ASSLAGQIYEQY
TRBJ1-4	TRBV29-1	SVEPRTGGTNEKLF
TRBJ1-2	TRBV29-1	SVVASGYT
TRBJ2-1	TRBV5-1	ASCSRDPTYNEQF
TRBJ2-3	TRBV7-3	ASSPGGAADTQY
TRBJ2-2	TRBV18	ASSPWPGLNTGELF
TRBJ1-1	TRBV7-8	ASSLRSQVGSENTEAF
NA	TRBV30	AWTKRAYEQY
TRBJ1-1	TRBV30	AWENLENTEAF
TRBJ2-3	TRBV7-6	ASSLVFRESGTDTQY
TRBJ1-1	TRBV5-4	ASSLIGRNTEAF
TRBJ1-1	TRBV7-3	ASSATGTNTEAF
TRBJ1-2	TRBV7-9	ATLPGAANYGYT
TRBJ1-1	TRBV7-8	ASSLRPGNTEAF
TRBJ1-2	TRBV7-2	ASSAHRANDYGYT
TRBJ2-5	TRBV7-2	ASSLPGQETQY
TRBJ2-7	TRBV7-3	ASSPGTGYEQY
TRBJ2-1	TRBV5-1	ASSFGNGVQF
TRBJ2-5	TRBV7-6	ASSLEPQETQY
TRBJ2-1	TRBV4-2	ASSQLRLAGNEQF
TRBJ2-3	TRBV27	ASSEGGDGQY
TRBJ2-7	TRBV5-1	ASSLEQGAYEQY
TRBJ2-5	TRBV5-4	ASSLGQRLQETQY
TRBJ2-1	TRBV9	ASSVSGGNEQF
TRBJ2-7	TRBV28	ASSWAASLGNEQY
TRBJ2-6	TRBV7-3	ASSLYRFGATGANVLT
TRBJ2-3	TRBV15	ATSRGRVDTQY
TRBJ2-5	TRBV5-6	ASSQQGIVARETQY
TRBJ2-3	TRBV5-6	ASSLVGGGSSGATDTQY
TRBJ1-4	TRBV28	ATLDRGHTNEKLF
TRBJ2-7	TRBV14	ASSQGNSYEQY
TRBJ2-5	TRBV28	ASSLDRDSPYQETQY
TRBJ2-1	TRBV4-2	ASSPRLGYNEQF
TRBJ2-1	TRBV5-1	ASSLGWGDSYNEQF
TRBJ2-3	TRBV28	TAAPPSTDTQY
TRBJ2-5	TRBV19	ASSINREETQY
TRBJ2-2	TRBV7-2	ASSLGSGGTGELF
TRBJ1-5	TRBV19	ASSEDTQGYQPQH
TRBJ2-2	TRBV18	ASSLNRFPTNTGELF
TRBJ2-3	TRBV5-1	ASTWGGVDTQY
TRBJ1-2	TRBV30	AWSGGTKDYGYT
TRBJ1-1	TRBV18	ASSPGTLDEAF
NA	TRBV15	ATSRVGQGYEQY
TRBJ2-7	TRBV25-1	ASSEQRDSYEQY
TRBJ1-1	TRBV30	ALHGNMNTEAF